These 7 T cell receptor beta chains originate from one sample sequenced in a study of memory CD4+ T cells and cytomegalovirus serostatus. The sort gate was single viable CD3+CD4+CD8-CD45RO+ cells for memory CD4+ T cells. Data came from immunoSEQ multiplex PCR; TCRdb stores just in-frame clones and leaves some out. The sample contains about 54,000 clones, about 68% of which appear only once. The specimen sequenced was memory CD4+ T cells from blood. The source of these receptors is an adult in good health and CMV-seropositive.

This chain connects TRBV6-1 to TRBJ2-5, with 8 bases fitting TRBD1. The CDR3 is 15 residues long. Germline loops: CDR1 MNHNS, CDR2 SASEGT. With 1 base clipped from V and 4 bases from J, the junction kept 5 bases outside the gene matches. The CDR3 sequence: CASSEGQGARETQYF. The CDR3 DNA reads as TGTGCCAGCAGTGAAGGTCAGGGGGCGCGAGAGACCCAGTACTTC.

The chain links TRBV28 to TRBJ2-5; no clear D gene. The CDR3 contains 14 residues. CDR1 and CDR2 from the germline V gene are MDHEN and SYDVKM. The V gene lost 7 bases and the J gene lost 1 base, with 13 bases spanning the gap. DNA of the CDR3: TGTGCCAGCAAACGCGTCGCTACCCAAGAGACCCAGTACTTC. Its protein product is CASKRVATQETQYF.

This chain uses TRBV5-1 with TRBJ2-1; D perhaps matches TRBD2 (5 bases). V was trimmed by 3 bases and J by 9 bases, leaving 19 bases between them. Germline assignment: CDR1 SGHRS and CDR2 YFSETQ. This CDR3 has 15 residues. In nucleotides, the CDR3 is TGCGCCAGCAGCTCGACTACCCAAAGGCTACGTGAGCAGTTCTTC. This codes for CASSSTTQRLREQFF.

There are a few counts of this clone. The J gene is TRBJ2-2, the V gene TRBV9; 12 bases agree with TRBD1. This CDR3 is built from 16 residues. V was clipped by 4 bases and J by 7 bases; unmatched bases: 8. Germline V gene data show CDR1 as SGDLS and CDR2 as YYNGEE. The CDR3 nucleotides are TGTGCCAGCAGCCCCCGTGGGACAGGGGGCGGCGGGGAGCTGTTTTTT. Its translation is CASSPRGTGGGGELFF.

This rearrangement joins TRBV25-1 to TRBJ2-7, with D unclear. CDR1 and CDR2 (germline): MGHDK, SYGVNS. Deletions cut 2 bases from V and 3 bases from J, with 17 bases between. The CDR3 is made up of 16 amino acids. CDR3 DNA: TGTGCCAGCAGTGAACAGCACGACCACTATCTCTACGAGCAGTACTTC. This sequence encodes CASSEQHDHYLYEQYF.

This sequence joins TRBV27 and TRBJ2-7; D tentatively fits TRBD1 or TRBD2 (6 bases each). This CDR3 contains 18 residues. The germline CDR1 and CDR2 sequences are MNHEY and SMNVEV (reference sequence). Trimming shortened V by 0 bases and J by 6 bases, and 24 bases separated the two germline ends. The CDR3 DNA sequence: TGTGCCAGCAGTTTATCGCCCTCGGTCACCGGAGGGGGTGGCGAGCAGTACTTC. The encoded protein is CASSLSPSVTGGGGEQYF.

The chain combines TRBV12-5 with TRBJ1-2; D remains ambiguous. Germline V gives CDR1 LGHNT, CDR2 FRNRAP. The V end lost 7 bases, the J end lost 4 bases, and 10 bases lay between the germline ends. This CDR3 spans 12 amino acids. The CDR3 DNA follows: TGTGCTAGTGCCCCCGGAAGCTATGGCTACACCTTC. This encodes CASAPGSYGYTF. Drawing the rest from reference TRBV12-5 and TRBJ1-2, the complete variable domain is DARVTQTPRHKVTEMGQEVTMRCQPILGHNTVFWYRQTMMQGLELLAYFRNRAPLDDSGMPKDRFSAEMPDATLATLKIQPSEPRDSAVYFCASAPGSYGYTFGSGTRLTVV.